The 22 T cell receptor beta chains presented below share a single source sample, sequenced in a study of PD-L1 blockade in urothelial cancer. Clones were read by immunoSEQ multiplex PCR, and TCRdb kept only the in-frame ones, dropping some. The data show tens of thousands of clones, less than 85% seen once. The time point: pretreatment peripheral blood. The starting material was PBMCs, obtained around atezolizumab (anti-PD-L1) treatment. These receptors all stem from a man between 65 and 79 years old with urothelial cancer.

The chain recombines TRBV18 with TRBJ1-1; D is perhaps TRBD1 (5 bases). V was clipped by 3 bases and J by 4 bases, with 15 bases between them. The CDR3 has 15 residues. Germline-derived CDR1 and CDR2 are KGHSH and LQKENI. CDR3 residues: CASSPLWQGGTEAFF. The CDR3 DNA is TGTGCCAGCTCACCTTTGTGGCAGGGAGGCACTGAAGCTTTCTTT. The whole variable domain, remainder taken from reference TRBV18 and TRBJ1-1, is NAGVMQNPRHLVRRRGQEARLRCSPMKGHSHVYWYRQLPEEGLKFMVYLQKENIIDESGMPKERFSAEFPKEGPSILRIQQVVRGDSAAYFCASSPLWQGGTEAFFGQGTRLTVV.

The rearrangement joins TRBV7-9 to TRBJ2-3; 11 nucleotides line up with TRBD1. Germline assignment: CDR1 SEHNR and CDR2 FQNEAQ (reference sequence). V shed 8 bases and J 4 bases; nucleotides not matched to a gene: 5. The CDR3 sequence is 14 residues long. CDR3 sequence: CASRGTGGSDTQYF. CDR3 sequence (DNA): TGTGCCAGCCGCGGGACAGGGGGGTCAGATACGCAGTATTTT.

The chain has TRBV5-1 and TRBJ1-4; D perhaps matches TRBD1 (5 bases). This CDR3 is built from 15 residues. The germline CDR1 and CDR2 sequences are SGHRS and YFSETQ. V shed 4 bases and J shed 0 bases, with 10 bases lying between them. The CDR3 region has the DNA TGCGCCAGCAGCGCGGTGACAGCAACTAATGAAAAACTGTTTTTT. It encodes CASSAVTATNEKLFF.

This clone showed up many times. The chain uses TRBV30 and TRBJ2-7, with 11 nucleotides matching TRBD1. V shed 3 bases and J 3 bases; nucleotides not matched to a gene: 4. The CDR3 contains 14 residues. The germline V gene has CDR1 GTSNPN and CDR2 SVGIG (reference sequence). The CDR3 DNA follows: TGTGCCTGGAGCCCCGGGACAGGGGGCTACGAGCAGTACTTC. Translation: CAWSPGTGGYEQYF. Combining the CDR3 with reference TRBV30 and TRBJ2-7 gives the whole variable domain SQTIHQWPATLVQPVGSPLSLECTVEGTSNPNLYWYRQAAGRGLQLLFYSVGIGQISSEVPQNLSASRPQDRQFILSSKKLLLSDSGFYLCAWSPGTGGYEQYFGPGTRLTVT.

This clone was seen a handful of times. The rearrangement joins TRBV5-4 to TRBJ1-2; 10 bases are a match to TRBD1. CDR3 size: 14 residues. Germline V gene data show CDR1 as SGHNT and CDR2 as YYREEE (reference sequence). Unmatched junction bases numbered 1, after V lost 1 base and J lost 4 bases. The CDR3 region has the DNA TGTGCCAGCAGCTTGCGACAGGGGGCCTATGGCTACACCTTC. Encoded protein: CASSLRQGAYGYTF.

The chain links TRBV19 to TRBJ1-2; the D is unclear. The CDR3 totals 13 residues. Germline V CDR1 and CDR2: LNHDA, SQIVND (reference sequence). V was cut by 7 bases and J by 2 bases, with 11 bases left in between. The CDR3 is CASMTSRNYGYTF. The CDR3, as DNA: TGTGCCAGTATGACGAGCAGGAACTATGGCTACACCTTC.

CDR3 amino acids: CASKLGQGADTQYF. The CDR3 nucleotides read TGTGCCAGCAAGCTAGGACAGGGGGCAGATACGCAGTATTTT. The chain couples TRBV6-4 to TRBJ2-3; 10 positions match TRBD1. Germline V gene sequence: CDR1 MRHNA, CDR2 SNTAGT. CDR3 length: 14 residues. Germline trimming cut 7 bases from V and 4 bases from J; bases unmatched to any gene: 5.

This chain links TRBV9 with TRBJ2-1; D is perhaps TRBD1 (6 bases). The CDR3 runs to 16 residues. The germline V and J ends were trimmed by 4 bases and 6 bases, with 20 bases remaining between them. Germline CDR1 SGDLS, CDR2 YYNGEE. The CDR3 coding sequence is TGTGCCAGCAGCCGAGCGTTGACTTTGGGGGCCAATGAGCAGTTCTTC. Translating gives CASSRALTLGANEQFF. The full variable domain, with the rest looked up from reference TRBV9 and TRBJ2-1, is DSGVTQTPKHLITATGQRVTLRCSPRSGDLSVYWYQQSLDQGLQFLIQYYNGEERAKGNILERFSAQQFPDLHSELNLSSLELGDSALYFCASSRALTLGANEQFFGPGTRLTVL.

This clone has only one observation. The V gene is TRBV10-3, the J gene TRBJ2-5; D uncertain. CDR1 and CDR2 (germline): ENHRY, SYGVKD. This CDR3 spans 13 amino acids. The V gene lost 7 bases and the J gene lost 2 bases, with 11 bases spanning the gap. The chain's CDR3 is CAITADGQETQYF. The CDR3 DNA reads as TGTGCCATCACGGCGGATGGACAAGAGACCCAGTACTTC.

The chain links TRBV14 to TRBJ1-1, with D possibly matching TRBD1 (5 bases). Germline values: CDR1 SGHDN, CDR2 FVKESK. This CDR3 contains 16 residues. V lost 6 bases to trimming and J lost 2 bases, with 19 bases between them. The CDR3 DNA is TGTGCCAGCAGTCGAGAGCGGGGGGGGATAAACACTGAAGCTTTCTTT. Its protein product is CASSRERGGINTEAFF.

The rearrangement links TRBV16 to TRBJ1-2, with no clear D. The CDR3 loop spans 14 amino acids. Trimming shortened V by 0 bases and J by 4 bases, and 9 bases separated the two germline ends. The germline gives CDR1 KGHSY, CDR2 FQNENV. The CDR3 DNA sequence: TGTGCCAGCAGCCAATCGTCGGGAGGCTATGGCTACACCTTC. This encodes CASSQSSGGYGYTF.

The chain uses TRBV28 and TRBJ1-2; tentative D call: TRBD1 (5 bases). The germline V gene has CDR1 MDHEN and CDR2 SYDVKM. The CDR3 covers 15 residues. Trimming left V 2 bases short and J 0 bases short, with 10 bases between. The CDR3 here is CASSLQGRPNYGYTF. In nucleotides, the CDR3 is TGTGCCAGCAGTTTACAGGGAAGGCCTAACTATGGCTACACCTTC.

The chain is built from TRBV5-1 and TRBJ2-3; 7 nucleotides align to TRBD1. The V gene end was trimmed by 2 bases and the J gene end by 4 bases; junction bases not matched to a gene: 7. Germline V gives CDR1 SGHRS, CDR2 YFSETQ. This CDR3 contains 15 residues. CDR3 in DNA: TGCGCCAGCAGCTTCCGAGTACAGGGGCCAGATACGCAGTATTTT. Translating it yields CASSFRVQGPDTQYF.

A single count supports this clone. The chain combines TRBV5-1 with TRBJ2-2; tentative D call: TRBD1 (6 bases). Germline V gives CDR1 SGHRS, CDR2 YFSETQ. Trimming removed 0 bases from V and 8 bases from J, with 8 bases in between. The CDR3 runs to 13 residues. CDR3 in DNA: TGCGCCAGCAGCTTGGATGGACAGGGGGAGCTGTTTTTT. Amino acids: CASSLDGQGELFF.

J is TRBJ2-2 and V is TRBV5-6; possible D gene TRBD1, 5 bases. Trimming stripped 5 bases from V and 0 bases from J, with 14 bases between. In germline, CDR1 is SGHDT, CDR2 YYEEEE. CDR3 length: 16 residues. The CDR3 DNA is TGTGCCAGCAGGACCGGACACCGAGCGAACACCGGGGAGCTGTTTTTT. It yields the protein CASRTGHRANTGELFF.

CDR3 protein: CASSPSGVDGEQYF. The CDR3 bases are TGTGCCAGCTCACCATCAGGGGTTGATGGCGAGCAGTACTTC. The rearrangement links TRBV18 to TRBJ2-7, with D tentatively TRBD1 (6 bases). CDR1 is KGHSH and CDR2 is LQKENI in the germline V gene. This CDR3 is 14 amino acids long. V dropped 2 bases and J dropped 6 bases, with 14 bases sitting between them.

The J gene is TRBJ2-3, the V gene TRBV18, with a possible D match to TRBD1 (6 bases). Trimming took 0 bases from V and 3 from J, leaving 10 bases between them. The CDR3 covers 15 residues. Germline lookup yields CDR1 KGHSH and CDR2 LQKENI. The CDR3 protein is CASSPPVRGTDTQYF. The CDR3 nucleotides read TGTGCCAGCTCACCACCGGTCAGGGGAACAGATACGCAGTATTTT.

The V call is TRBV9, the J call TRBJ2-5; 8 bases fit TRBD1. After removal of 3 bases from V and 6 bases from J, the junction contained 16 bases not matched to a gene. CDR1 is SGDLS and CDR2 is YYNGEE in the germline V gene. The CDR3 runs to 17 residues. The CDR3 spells CASSASPTGGILQTQYF. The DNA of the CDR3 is TGTGCCAGCAGCGCCTCCCCTACAGGGGGGATACTTCAGACCCAGTACTTC.

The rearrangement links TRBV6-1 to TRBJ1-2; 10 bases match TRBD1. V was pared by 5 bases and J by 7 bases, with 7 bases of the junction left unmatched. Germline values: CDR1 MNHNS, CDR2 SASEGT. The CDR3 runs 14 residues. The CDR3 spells CASSLDRGLRGYTF. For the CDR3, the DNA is TGTGCCAGCAGTTTGGACAGGGGGTTACGTGGCTACACCTTC.

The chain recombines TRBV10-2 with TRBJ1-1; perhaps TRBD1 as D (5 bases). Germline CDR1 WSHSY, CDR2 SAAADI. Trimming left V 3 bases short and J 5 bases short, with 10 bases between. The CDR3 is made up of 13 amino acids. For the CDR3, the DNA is TGCGCCAGCAGTGAAGGGCGGACAACTGAAGCTTTCTTT. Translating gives CASSEGRTTEAFF.

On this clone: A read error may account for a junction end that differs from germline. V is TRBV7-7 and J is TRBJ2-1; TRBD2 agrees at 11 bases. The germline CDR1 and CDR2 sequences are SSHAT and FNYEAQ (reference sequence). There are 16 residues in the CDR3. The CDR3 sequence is CASSSGLADSYNEQFF. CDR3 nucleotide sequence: TGTGCTAGCAGCTCGGGACTAGCGGACTCCTACAATGAGCAGTTCTTC.

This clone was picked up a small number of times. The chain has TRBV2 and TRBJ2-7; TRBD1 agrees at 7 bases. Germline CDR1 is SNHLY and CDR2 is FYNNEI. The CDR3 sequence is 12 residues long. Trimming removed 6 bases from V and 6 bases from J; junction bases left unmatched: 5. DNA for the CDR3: TGTGCCAGCAGCGTGACAGGGACCGAGCAGTACTTC. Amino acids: CASSVTGTEQYF. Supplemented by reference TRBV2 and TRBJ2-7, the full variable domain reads EPEVTQTPSHQVTQMGQEVILRCVPISNHLYFYWYRQILGQKVEFLVSFYNNEISEKSEIFDDQFSVERPDGSNFTLKIRSTKLEDSAMYFCASSVTGTEQYFGPGTRLTVT.